This T cell receptor beta chain was identified during a study of brain T cells in children with intractable seizures. Study outcomes and limitations: Patients' HCMV serostatus was unknown; virus specificity rests on CDR3 similarity alone.

Time point meaning: blood from clinic visit 5 months post-surgery; TSC patient then seizure free. The sequenced cases were selected for having the highest brain T cell transcript signatures. As for this clone: Its antigen is not identified.

Generated by immunoSEQ multiplex PCR, the TCRdb table keeps only in-frame clones and is missing some. Of under 400,000 clones listed, approximately 93% are singletons. Germline V gene lookup returns CDR1 LNHDA and CDR2 SQIVND (reference sequence). Trimming took off 8 bases at V and 4 bases at J, with 9 bases between the two ends. The CDR3 is 12 amino acids. The clonotype was recovered from a boy younger than two with tuberous sclerosis and intractable seizures. The rearrangement joins TRBV19 to TRBJ1-5, with D uncertain. The sample consisted of peripheral blood, taken 4 to 6 months after surgery. In DNA, the CDR3 is TGTGCCAGTCAGACGGCTAATCAGCCCCAGCATTTT. Translation: CASQTANQPQHF.